Presented here are 2 T cell receptor beta chains from one specimen sequenced in a study of neoadjuvant anti-PD-1 for oral cavity cancer. Using immunoSEQ multiplex PCR, the repertoire was profiled, and TCRdb retains in-frame clones only, with some absent. The table includes approximately 72,000 clones, about 83% detected once. This specimen was PBMCs, taken before nivolumab (anti-PD-1) treatment. The receptors shown here come from a person between 40 and 79 years old with oral cavity squamous cell carcinoma.

The chain carries TRBV7-9 and TRBJ2-5; D gene ambiguous. This CDR3 is 16 amino acids long. V shed 1 base and J shed 3 bases, with 15 bases lying between them. The V gene's germline CDR1 is SEHNR and CDR2 FQNEAQ (reference sequence). The chain's CDR3 is CASSLGLAPKEETQYF. As DNA, the CDR3 is TGTGCCAGCAGCTTAGGGTTGGCACCCAAGGAAGAGACCCAGTACTTC.

The chain uses TRBV5-6 and TRBJ2-7; 8 bases match TRBD2. Germline assignment: CDR1 SGHDT and CDR2 YYEEEE. Trimming cost V 0 bases and J 2 bases; bases outside gene matches: 4. This CDR3 region has 15 residues. The CDR3 nucleotides read TGTGCCAGCAGCTTGGGCGGGAGGTCCCCCTACGAGCAGTACTTC. It codes for CASSLGGRSPYEQYF.